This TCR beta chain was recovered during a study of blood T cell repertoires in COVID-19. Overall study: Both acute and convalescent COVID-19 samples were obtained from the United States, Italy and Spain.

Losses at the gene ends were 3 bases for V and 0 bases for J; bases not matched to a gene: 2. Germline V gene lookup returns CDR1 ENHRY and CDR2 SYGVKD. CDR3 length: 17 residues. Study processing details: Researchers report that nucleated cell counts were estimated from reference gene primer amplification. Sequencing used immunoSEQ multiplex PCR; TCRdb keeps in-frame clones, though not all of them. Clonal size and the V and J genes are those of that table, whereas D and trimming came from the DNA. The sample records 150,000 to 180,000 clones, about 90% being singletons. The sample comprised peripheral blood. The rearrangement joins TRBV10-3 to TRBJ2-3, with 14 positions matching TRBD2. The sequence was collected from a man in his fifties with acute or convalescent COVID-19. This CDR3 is CAISDGTSGGSTDTQYF. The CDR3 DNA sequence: TGTGCCATCAGTGATGGGACTAGCGGGGGAAGCACAGATACGCAGTATTTT.